Following are 18 T cell receptor beta chains from one sample sequenced in a study of cytomegalovirus exposure and HLA in healthy donors (dated by TCRdb to the late 2010s). The library was prepared using the immunoSEQ multiplex PCR assay. A mixture of 60 forward primers for TCR Vbeta segments and 13 reverse primers for TCR Jbeta segments was used in the multiplex PCR. TCRdb limited this immuneACCESS table to in-frame rearrangements with V and J called. A share of clones is missing; checked studies link under half to unresolved V genes, and the rest is unexplained. Across this sample there are roughly 160,000 clones, with roughly 80% seen only once. About 7.7% of the sample is held by the ten biggest clonotypes. Source material: PBMCs. These receptors were taken from a woman aged 35 to 49 in good health and CMV-seropositive.

This chain joins TRBV5-5 and TRBJ2-7; D might be TRBD2 (5 bases). Per germline, CDR1 SGHKS and CDR2 YYEKEE (reference sequence). The CDR3 spans 14 residues. V gave up 1 base and J gave up 2 bases, with 10 bases separating them. Here the CDR3 DNA reads TGTGCCAGCAGCTTGCGTCAGCGGACCTACGAGCAGTACTTC. It codes for CASSLRQRTYEQYF.

V is TRBV30 and J is TRBJ2-7; 8 bases are a match to TRBD1. There are 15 residues in the CDR3. From germline, CDR1 is GTSNPN and CDR2 SVGIG (reference sequence). V trimming: 0 bases; J trimming: 4 bases; junction bases outside the gene matches: 8. CDR3: CAWSVRAGGGYEQYF. CDR3 nucleotide sequence: TGTGCCTGGAGTGTACGAGCAGGGGGCGGGTACGAGCAGTACTTC.

This sequence joins TRBV15 and TRBJ1-2; no reliable D call. The CDR3 spans 14 residues. Germline V gene sequence: CDR1 LNHNV, CDR2 YYDKDF (reference sequence). Trimming stripped 0 bases from V and 7 bases from J, with 12 bases between. CDR3 in DNA: TGTGCCACCAGCAGAGATCCAGGTAGTGTTGGCTACACCTTC. Its translation: CATSRDPGSVGYTF.

V usage is TRBV4-2 and J usage is TRBJ2-7, with D possibly being TRBD2 (5 bases). This CDR3 is built from 16 residues. From germline, CDR1 is LGHNA and CDR2 YNFKEQ. Trimming took off 0 bases at V and 4 bases at J, with 16 bases between the two ends. The CDR3 nucleotides are TGTGCCAGCAGCCAAGAGATCGGGGAACGGAATTACGAGCAGTACTTC. Translating gives CASSQEIGERNYEQYF.

The rearrangement links TRBV11-3 to TRBJ2-5; D is undetermined. CDR1 is SGHNT, CDR2 YENEEA, per germline. This CDR3 has 14 residues. Trimming took off 1 base at V and 0 bases at J, with 6 bases between the two ends. The CDR3 loop reads CASSLGGNQETQYF. The CDR3, as DNA: TGTGCCAGCAGCTTAGGAGGTAACCAAGAGACCCAGTACTTC.

The sample holds one count of this clone. V usage is TRBV4-1 and J usage is TRBJ2-5; 9 bases line up with TRBD2. Germline V gene sequence: CDR1 MGHRA, CDR2 YSYEKL. This CDR3 contains 15 residues. Trimming took 1 base from V and 5 from J; bases not matched to a gene: 5. The CDR3 spells CASSQGAGGSETQYF. CDR3 bases: TGCGCCAGCAGCCAAGGAGCGGGAGGTTCGGAGACCCAGTACTTC.

The CDR3 protein is CASSGGGVDTQYF. DNA for the CDR3: TGTGCCAGCTCGGGAGGGGGGGTAGATACGCAGTATTTT. V and J are TRBV7-3 and TRBJ2-3, with 8 bases matching TRBD2. Germline V gives CDR1 SGHTA, CDR2 FQGTGA. V trimming: 8 bases; J trimming: 5 bases; junction bases outside the gene matches: 6. CDR3 length: 13 residues.

The chain employs TRBV9 and TRBJ2-7, with TRBD1 as a possible D gene (6 bases). The CDR3 totals 14 residues. V lost 2 bases and J lost 1, with 10 bases in between. The germline CDR1 and CDR2 sequences are SGDLS and YYNGEE. The CDR3 DNA reads as TGTGCCAGCAGCGTTTCAGGGGCTTCCTACGAGCAGTACTTC. This sequence encodes CASSVSGASYEQYF.

This clone turned up a few times. The chain uses TRBV7-2 and TRBJ2-7; D unresolved. Trimming took off 4 bases at V and 6 bases at J, with 7 bases between the two ends. Germline lookup yields CDR1 SGHTA and CDR2 FQGNSA. The CDR3 runs to 11 residues. In DNA form, the CDR3 reads TGTGCCAGCAGCTCTTACACCGAGCAGTACTTC. It yields the protein CASSSYTEQYF.

The chain recombines TRBV18 with TRBJ1-1; D is undetermined. Germline CDR1 reads KGHSH; CDR2 reads LQKENI. Trimming pared 3 bases from V and 10 bases from J, leaving 9 bases between. This CDR3 contains 11 residues. CDR3 bases: TGTGCCAGCTCACCGGGAGAAGGAGCTTTCTTT. Protein product: CASSPGEGAFF.

The chain is built from TRBV4-1 and TRBJ2-7, with 9 positions matching TRBD2. With 1 base clipped from V and 2 bases from J, the junction kept 3 bases outside the gene matches. The germline CDR1 and CDR2 sequences are MGHRA and YSYEKL. The CDR3 has 15 residues. CDR3 loop: CASSQVSGSPYEQYF. As DNA, the CDR3 is TGCGCCAGCAGCCAAGTTAGCGGGAGCCCCTACGAGCAGTACTTC.

This clone was observed a handful of times. CDR3 sequence reads: CASKVTGLLDTQYF. CDR3 coding DNA: TGTGCCAGCAAAGTTACGGGACTTCTTGATACGCAGTATTTT. The chain combines TRBV2 with TRBJ2-3; perhaps TRBD2 as D (6 bases). With 7 bases removed from V and 6 bases from J, the gap between germline ends came to 17 bases. Germline CDR1 SNHLY, CDR2 FYNNEI. The CDR3 consists of 14 residues. Together with reference TRBV2 and TRBJ2-3, the CDR3 gives the full variable domain: EPEVTQTPSHQVTQMGQEVILRCVPISNHLYFYWYRQILGQKVEFLVSFYNNEISEKSEIFDDQFSVERPDGSNFTLKIRSTKLEDSAMYFCASKVTGLLDTQYFGPGTRLTVL.

The rearrangement joins TRBV27 to TRBJ2-1; D gene uncertain. This CDR3 spans 13 amino acids. Between the trimmed V and J ends, which lost 3 bases and 5 bases, there was a span of 8 bases. Germline V lookup: CDR1 MNHEY, CDR2 SMNVEV (reference sequence). In DNA form, the CDR3 reads TGTGCCAGCAGTTTCTACGCGGACAATGAGCAGTTCTTC. Translated, it gives CASSFYADNEQFF.

The rearrangement joins TRBV29-1 to TRBJ2-1; D might be TRBD2 (5 bases). The CDR3 length is 16 residues. V lost 4 bases, J lost 7 bases, and 23 bases lay in between. Per germline, CDR1 SQVTM and CDR2 ANQGSEA. The CDR3 here is CSVGWRLTPEMNEQFF. The CDR3 coding sequence is TGCAGCGTTGGATGGAGGCTCACCCCGGAAATGAATGAGCAGTTCTTC.

J is TRBJ2-1 and V is TRBV9; D may be TRBD1 (5 bases). The V gene's germline CDR1 is SGDLS and CDR2 YYNGEE. CDR3 size: 16 residues. The V end lost 3 bases, the J end lost 6 bases, and 19 bases lay between the germline ends. The CDR3, as DNA: TGTGCCAGCAGCGCAAAGACAGCCAGACAGACCAATGAGCAGTTCTTC. Amino acids: CASSAKTARQTNEQFF.

This chain connects TRBV7-2 to TRBJ1-3; no reliable D call. The germline V gene has CDR1 SGHTA and CDR2 FQGNSA. The CDR3 runs 15 residues. Trimming stripped 4 bases from V and 1 base from J, with 11 bases between. CDR3 sequence reads: CASSSYSGSGNTIYF. The CDR3 nucleotides are TGTGCCAGCAGCTCATACAGCGGATCTGGAAACACCATATATTTT.

In this sample, this clone turned up once. The V call is TRBV5-1, the J call TRBJ1-3; the D is unclear. Germline-derived CDR1 and CDR2 are SGHRS and YFSETQ. V lost 0 bases and J 1 base, leaving 11 bases between the germline ends. The CDR3 spans 16 residues. The CDR3 loop reads CASSLVPGKSGNTIYF. CDR3 nucleotides: TGCGCCAGCAGCTTGGTTCCGGGGAAATCTGGAAACACCATATATTTT.

The chain joins TRBV5-1 to TRBJ1-2; TRBD1 is a possible D gene (5 bases). From germline, CDR1 is SGHRS and CDR2 YFSETQ. The CDR3 length is 14 residues. The V end lost 0 bases, the J end lost 1 base, and 7 bases lay between the germline ends. This chain's CDR3 is CASSLDRGNYGYTF. In DNA form, the CDR3 reads TGCGCCAGCAGCTTGGATAGGGGTAACTATGGCTACACCTTC.